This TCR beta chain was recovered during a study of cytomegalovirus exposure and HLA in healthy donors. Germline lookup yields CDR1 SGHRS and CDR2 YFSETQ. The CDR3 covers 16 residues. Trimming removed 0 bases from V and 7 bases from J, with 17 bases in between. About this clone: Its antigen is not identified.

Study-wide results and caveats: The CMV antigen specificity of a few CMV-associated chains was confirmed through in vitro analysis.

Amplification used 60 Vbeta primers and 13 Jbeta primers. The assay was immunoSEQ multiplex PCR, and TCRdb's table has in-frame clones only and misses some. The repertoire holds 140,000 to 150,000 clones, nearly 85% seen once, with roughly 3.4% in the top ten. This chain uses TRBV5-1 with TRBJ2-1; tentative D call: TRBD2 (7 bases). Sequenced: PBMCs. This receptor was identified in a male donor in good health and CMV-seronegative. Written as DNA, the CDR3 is TGCGCCAGCAGCTTGGGGGTTGGGGGGGCAACGAATGAGCAGTTCTTC. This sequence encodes CASSLGVGGATNEQFF.